Listed here are 27 T cell receptor beta chains from one sample, sequenced in a study of CD8 T cells in ankylosing spondylitis. One entry per CDR3 protein results from TCRdb running MiXCR on the 5' RACE reads. The repertoire holds over 110,000 distinct CDR3 sequences, with 8% to 9% as singletons. The specimen was synovial fluid, either unsorted or a sorted T cell fraction (not recorded which). The receptor source for this set is a male donor with ankylosing spondylitis.

Ten or more counts support this clonotype. This rearrangement joins TRBV6-2 or TRBV6-3 to TRBJ1-2, with D uncertain. The germline CDR1 and CDR2 sequences are MNHEY and SVGEGT. The length of the CDR3 is 12 residues. Trimming removed 5 bases at V and 8 bases at J, with 12 bases between. The CDR3, as DNA: TGTGCCAGCAGTACGGGGATTTACGGCTACACCTTC. Its translation: CASSTGIYGYTF.

This clonotype was observed at least ten times. This sequence joins TRBV5-1 and TRBJ2-5; D perhaps matches TRBD2 (5 bases). CDR3 size: 19 residues. Germline-derived CDR1 and CDR2 are SGHRS and YFSETQ. V was shortened by 2 bases and J by 7 bases, with 30 bases between the two germline ends. CDR3 DNA: TGCGCCAGCAGCTTTCCCACCTCGTATAGTGAGGGTCAGGAGAGGACCCAGTACTTC. Protein: CASSFPTSYSEGQERTQYF.

This clonotype was detected a few times. The chain is built from TRBV5-1 and TRBJ1-3; D is ambiguous. Germline V gene lookup returns CDR1 SGHRS and CDR2 YFSETQ. V dropped 3 bases and J dropped 8 bases, with 9 bases sitting between them. The CDR3 is 12 amino acids. The CDR3 sequence: CASSSYGDTIYF. In DNA, the CDR3 is TGCGCCAGCAGCTCATACGGAGACACCATATATTTT.

The chain combines TRBV5-5 with TRBJ1-4; D gene unclear. The V gene's germline CDR1 is SGHKS and CDR2 YYEKEE (reference sequence). The ends were cut back, 9 bases at V and 3 bases at J, with 15 bases in the middle. The CDR3 is made up of 14 amino acids. CDR3 DNA: TGTGCCATGACCCCTGGACCAGCTAATGAAAAACTGTTTTTT. Its translation is CAMTPGPANEKLFF.

This clonotype showed up many times. V is TRBV4-3 and J is TRBJ1-6; a weak D match, TRBD1 (5 bases). This CDR3 is 16 amino acids long. Germline values: CDR1 LGHNA, CDR2 YSLEER. Trimming left V 1 base short and J 11 bases short, with 18 bases between. CDR3 residues: CASSQGSPIQGAPLHF. CDR3 DNA: TGCGCCAGCAGCCAAGGTAGCCCGATCCAAGGGGCACCCCTCCACTTT.

This clonotype was seen a few times. V gene TRBV24-1 combines with J gene TRBJ1-5; D uncertain. This CDR3 is built from 13 residues. V lost 3 bases, J lost 2 bases, and 4 bases lay in between. The germline V gene encodes CDR1 KGHDR and CDR2 SFDVKD. The CDR3 loop is CATSDSGNQPQHF. The CDR3 DNA follows: TGTGCCACCAGTGATAGCGGCAATCAGCCCCAGCATTTT.

This clonotype was picked up many times. This chain uses TRBV12-3 or TRBV12-4 with TRBJ1-2, with D tentatively TRBD1 (5 bases). V lost 5 bases and J 7 bases, leaving 8 bases between the germline ends. The CDR3 extends over 11 amino acids. The DNA for the CDR3 is TGTGCCAGCAGTGTTGGGGGTGGCTACACCTTC. Amino acid sequence: CASSVGGGYTF.

Notes on this clonotype: A much larger clone lies one base from this, so it may be a read error. CDR3 sequence reads: CSGRQGMYTEAFF. Written as DNA, the CDR3 is TGCAGTGGTAGACAGGGCATGTACACTGAAGCTTTCTTT. The chain links TRBV20-1 to TRBJ1-1; the match to TRBD1 covers 7 bases. Germline CDR1 and CDR2: DFQATT and SNEGSKA (reference sequence). The CDR3 spans 13 residues.

This clonotype was seen many times. The rearrangement uses TRBV5-1 and TRBJ2-1; 8 positions match TRBD1. The ends lost 4 bases at V and 3 bases at J; junction bases unmatched: 6. This CDR3 contains 15 residues. Per the germline V gene, CDR1 is SGHRS and CDR2 is YFSETQ. CDR3 region: CASSPDRGLYNEQFF. The CDR3 DNA follows: TGCGCCAGCAGCCCCGACAGGGGACTCTACAATGAGCAGTTCTTC.

This clonotype was observed a handful of times. V gene TRBV2 combines with J gene TRBJ1-5, with 11 bases identical to TRBD1. Germline loops: CDR1 SNHLY, CDR2 FYNNEI. Trimming removed 7 bases from V and 7 bases from J; junction bases left unmatched: 6. The CDR3 spans 14 residues. The CDR3, as DNA: TGTGCCAGCACCGGACAGGGGGCGGGACAGCCCCAGCATTTT. Translated: CASTGQGAGQPQHF.

This clonotype appeared many times. The chain couples TRBV2 to TRBJ2-5; possible D gene TRBD2, 6 bases. Trimming left V 9 bases short and J 4 bases short, with 12 bases between. CDR1 and CDR2 from the germline V gene are SNHLY and FYNNEI. The CDR3 contains 12 residues. CDR3 region: CASRRGGETQYF. Written as DNA, the CDR3 is TGTGCCAGTAGGAGGGGAGGAGAGACCCAGTACTTC.

This clonotype has more than one count but fewer than ten. The chain combines TRBV29-1 with TRBJ2-7, with TRBD2 matching over 7 bases. Germline values: CDR1 SQVTM, CDR2 ANQGSEA. Trimming at V came to 7 bases and at J to 5 bases, leaving 8 bases not matched to a gene. This CDR3 has 12 amino acids. The CDR3: CSGGGDFHEQYF. The CDR3 bases are TGCAGCGGGGGGGGGGATTTCCACGAGCAGTACTTC.

The rearrangement joins TRBV25-1 to TRBJ1-2, with D unclear. This CDR3 spans 13 amino acids. From germline, CDR1 is MGHDK and CDR2 SYGVNS. Trimming took 2 bases from V and 4 from J, leaving 8 bases between them. CDR3 sequence (DNA): TGTGCCAGCAGTGAACCGGCGGGCTATGGCTACACCTTC. Protein product: CASSEPAGYGYTF.

V is TRBV20-1 and J is TRBJ2-3; D is perhaps TRBD1 (6 bases). Germline V lookup: CDR1 DFQATT, CDR2 SNEGSKA (reference sequence). Deletions cut 3 bases from V and 4 bases from J, with 8 bases between. The CDR3 totals 12 residues. CDR3 sequence: CSARWGPDTQYF. In nucleotides, the CDR3 is TGCAGTGCTAGGTGGGGGCCAGATACGCAGTATTTT.

CDR3 sequence: CASSTEPYVAKNIQYF. The CDR3 nucleotides are TGTGCCAGCAGCACCGAGCCCTATGTAGCCAAAAACATTCAGTACTTC. V usage is TRBV7-9 and J usage is TRBJ2-4; the D is unclear. The CDR3 sequence is 16 residues long. Between the trimmed V and J ends, which lost 5 bases and 0 bases, there was a span of 14 bases. Germline V gene data show CDR1 as SEHNR and CDR2 as FQNEAQ (reference sequence).

This clonotype has a count of ten or more. V usage is TRBV11-2 and J usage is TRBJ2-3; no reliable D call. V lost 1 base, J lost 1 base, and 9 bases lay in between. Looked up from germline, CDR1 is SGHAT and CDR2 is FQNNGV. The CDR3 has 15 amino acids. The CDR3, as DNA: TGTGCCAGCAGCTTAGGGTCACGGCGCACAGATACGCAGTATTTT. As protein: CASSLGSRRTDTQYF.

This chain connects TRBV6-2 or TRBV6-3 to TRBJ1-1; D not resolved. The V end lost 2 bases, the J end lost 1 base, and 2 bases lay between the germline ends. The V gene's germline CDR1 is MNHEY and CDR2 SVGEGT. The CDR3 is made up of 12 amino acids. CDR3 region: CASSYANTEAFF. In nucleotides, the CDR3 is TGTGCCAGCAGTTACGCGAACACTGAAGCTTTCTTT.

As concerns this clonotype: A read error may account for a junction end that differs from germline. The chain recombines TRBV3-1 with TRBJ1-2; the D gene is possibly TRBD1 (6 bases). CDR3 size: 12 residues. Germline V gene data show CDR1 as LGHDT and CDR2 as YNNKEL (reference sequence). This chain's CDR3 is CASSQDPGAAAF. The CDR3, as DNA: TGTGCCAGCAGCCAAGATCCAGGGGCGGCCGCCTTC.

This clonotype was seen many times. This rearrangement joins TRBV7-2 to TRBJ2-1; 10 bases map to TRBD2. CDR1 is SGHTA, CDR2 FQGNSA, per germline. Trimming cost V 4 bases and J 4 bases; bases outside gene matches: 7. The CDR3 has 16 residues. CDR3 nucleotides: TGTGCCAGCAGCTCTGGCGGTAGCGGGGGGTACAATGAGCAGTTCTTC. Protein sequence: CASSSGGSGGYNEQFF.

The rearrangement joins TRBV3-1 to TRBJ2-1, with 9 bases lining up with TRBD2. The CDR3 is made up of 17 amino acids. The V gene's germline CDR1 is LGHDT and CDR2 YNNKEL (reference sequence). The J segment lost 9 bases and the V segment lost 11 bases, leaving 23 bases of the junction unmatched. The CDR3 coding sequence is TGTGCCTGCTGCAAGGGCGGAAATAGCGGGAGCGTTCGTGAGCAGTTCTTC. It encodes CACCKGGNSGSVREQFF.

This clonotype is medium-sized in the sample. The chain combines TRBV4-2 with TRBJ2-3; 9 nucleotides match TRBD2. Germline lookup yields CDR1 LGHNA and CDR2 YNFKEQ. CDR3 length: 15 amino acids. The V segment lost 0 bases and the J segment 4 bases; nucleotides outside the gene matches: 2. CDR3 bases: TGTGCCAGCAGCCAAGAGCGGGGGGGCCCAGATACGCAGTATTTT. This encodes CASSQERGGPDTQYF.

V usage is TRBV5-1 and J usage is TRBJ1-1, with D tentatively TRBD1 (5 bases). Looked up from germline, CDR1 is SGHRS and CDR2 is YFSETQ. Trimming removed 2 bases at V and 7 bases at J, with 18 bases between. This CDR3 region has 15 residues. This CDR3 reads CASSFLGGSLGEAFF. CDR3 DNA: TGCGCCAGCAGCTTTCTTGGGGGATCCCTCGGTGAAGCTTTCTTT.

This clonotype was picked up many times. The rearrangement links TRBV10-3 to TRBJ2-5; TRBD2 might be the D (6 bases). CDR3 length: 15 residues. Germline-derived CDR1 and CDR2 are ENHRY and SYGVKD. V gave up 0 bases and J gave up 7 bases, with 15 bases separating them. CDR3 sequence reads: CAISESERAGGTQYF. The DNA of the CDR3 is TGTGCCATCAGTGAGTCAGAAAGGGCCGGGGGGACCCAGTACTTC.

This clonotype has only a few counts. V usage is TRBV6-5 and J usage is TRBJ1-1; TRBD1 matches 10 bases. The CDR3 has 15 residues. Germline CDR1 reads MNHEY; CDR2 reads SVGAGI. V gave up 4 bases and J gave up 8 bases; unmatched junction bases: 10. DNA of the CDR3: TGTGCCAGCAGTTTTGACAGGGGGCGGACAAAAGAAGCTTTCTTT. Its protein product is CASSFDRGRTKEAFF.

This clonotype was counted a few times. The V gene is TRBV2, the J gene TRBJ1-2; D not resolved. Deletions cut 6 bases from V and 1 base from J, with 15 bases between. The CDR3 covers 15 residues. Germline V CDR1 and CDR2: SNHLY, FYNNEI. The CDR3 region is CASSLVWSGNYGYTF. The CDR3, as DNA: TGTGCCAGCAGCCTGGTTTGGTCGGGTAACTATGGCTACACCTTC.

The chain combines TRBV20-1 with TRBJ1-5, with TRBD1 matching over 8 bases. The trim removed 0 bases at V and 5 bases at J, leaving 6 bases unmatched. This CDR3 is built from 15 residues. CDR1 DFQATT and CDR2 SNEGSKA come from the germline V gene (reference sequence). The CDR3 DNA follows: TGCAGTGCTAGAGATGTAATGACAGGGGATCAGCCCCAGCATTTT. Translating gives CSARDVMTGDQPQHF.

This clonotype occurred many times. The chain has TRBV18 and TRBJ1-1; TRBD1 agrees at 7 bases. The germline gives CDR1 KGHSH, CDR2 LQKENI. This CDR3 has 12 residues. The J segment lost 7 bases and the V segment lost 2 bases, leaving 1 base of the junction unmatched. CDR3 amino acids: CASSPGTVEAFF. In nucleotides, the CDR3 is TGTGCCAGCTCACCAGGGACAGTTGAAGCTTTCTTT.